The clone carrying this TCR beta chain was seen once. The junction differs from germline at one of its ends, possibly a read error. These data belong to a study of blood T cell repertoires in COVID-19. About the research overall: Acute and convalescent COVID-19 specimens originated in the United States, Italy and Spain.

Recruits, aged roughly 18 to 100 years, lived in 20 to 30 US areas. Participant reports of clinical history set cohort assignment. Recovery among Cohort 3 donors was established by two negative PCRs, clearance, or symptom resolution. The repertoire was sequenced with immunoSEQ multiplex PCR; TCRdb's copy has only in-frame clones and lacks some. In the table there are about 140,000 clones, about three quarters of which are singletons. The CDR3 sequence is 16 residues long. Germline assignment: CDR1 SSHAT and CDR2 FNYEAQ (reference sequence). The source material was PBMCs or T cells enriched from blood (not recorded which). This chain joins TRBV7-7 and TRBJ2-3, with 7 bases identical to TRBD2. The TCR sequence derives from a woman aged 45 to 65 who had recovered from COVID-19. The CDR3 DNA reads as TGTGCTAGCAGCGAGGGACTATCCCAGAGCACAGATACGCAGTATTTT. Protein product: CASSEGLSQSTDTQYF.